One sample yielded the 16 T cell receptor beta chains listed below, sequenced in a study of blood T cell repertoires in COVID-19. The data were produced by immunoSEQ multiplex PCR, yet TCRdb's version contains in-frame clones alone and is incomplete. The table lists approximately 400,000 clones, roughly nine tenths of them singletons. Sequenced: peripheral blood. The receptors come from a man between 35 and 55 years old with acute or convalescent COVID-19.

V usage is TRBV28 and J usage is TRBJ2-7; D might be TRBD1 (6 bases). The V end was cut by 5 bases, the J end by 5 bases, with 19 bases between. The CDR3 length is 15 residues. Germline V CDR1 and CDR2: MDHEN, SYDVKM. CDR3 nucleotides: TGTGCCAGCAGTCTACAGGGAGTTAGACTTCACGAGCAGTACTTC. Its protein is CASSLQGVRLHEQYF. Variable domain in full (rest from reference TRBV28 and TRBJ2-7): DVKVTQSSRYLVKRTGEKVFLECVQDMDHENMFWYRQDPGLGLRLIYFSYDVKMKEKGDIPEGYSVSREKKERFSLILESASTNQTSMYLCASSLQGVRLHEQYFGPGTRLTVT.

The V and J genes are TRBV20-1 and TRBJ2-1, with 11 bases identical to TRBD2. Unmatched junction bases numbered 15, after V lost 3 bases and J lost 8 bases. The germline V gene has CDR1 DFQATT and CDR2 SNEGSKA (reference sequence). This CDR3 spans 17 amino acids. The CDR3, as DNA: TGCAGTGCTAGTCTAGGGCCGGGACTAGCGGTAATGGATGAGCAGTTCTTC. Protein: CSASLGPGLAVMDEQFF.

This chain links TRBV29-1 with TRBJ2-7, with D possibly matching TRBD2 (5 bases). Germline V CDR1 and CDR2: SQVTM, ANQGSEA. With 4 bases removed from V and 7 bases from J, the gap between germline ends came to 20 bases. The CDR3 totals 14 residues. CDR3: CSVVERLTRKEQYF. In DNA form, the CDR3 reads TGCAGCGTTGTGGAGAGACTAACCCGTAAGGAGCAGTACTTC.

The rearrangement links TRBV7-8 to TRBJ1-5; 9 bases are a match to TRBD1. The length of the CDR3 is 19 residues. With V trimmed by 4 bases and J by 0 bases, 13 bases remained unmatched. Germline V gene data show CDR1 as SGHVS and CDR2 as FQNEAQ. The CDR3 DNA follows: TGTGCCAGCAGCTCGCCTAGGCCCCCGGGACAGGGTAGCAATCAGCCCCAGCATTTT. This codes for CASSSPRPPGQGSNQPQHF.

The rearrangement uses TRBV9 and TRBJ1-1; 7 bases are shared with TRBD1. The germline CDR1 and CDR2 sequences are SGDLS and YYNGEE. The CDR3 contains 16 residues. Trimming removed 4 bases from V and 4 bases from J; junction bases left unmatched: 13. The CDR3 protein is CASSPLGGQPGTEAFF. The CDR3 nucleotides read TGTGCCAGCAGCCCCCTAGGGGGCCAACCCGGCACTGAAGCTTTCTTT.

The chain links TRBV6-5 to TRBJ2-2, with 8 nucleotides matching TRBD2. The V and J ends lost 10 bases and 4 bases, in that order; junction bases with no gene match: 5. The CDR3 has 13 residues. Germline V lookup: CDR1 MNHEY, CDR2 SVGAGI. The CDR3 DNA follows: TGTGCCACTCGACTAGCGTCCACCGGGGAGCTGTTTTTT. Translating gives CATRLASTGELFF.

V usage is TRBV30 and J usage is TRBJ1-3, with D unclear. V was pared by 5 bases and J by 3 bases, with 8 bases between. Germline-derived CDR1 and CDR2 are GTSNPN and SVGIG (reference sequence). The CDR3 runs to 12 residues. CDR3: CAWGGLGNTIYF. CDR3 coding DNA: TGTGCCTGGGGCGGTCTTGGAAACACCATATATTTT.

This clone was seen just once. The same CDR3 can be traced to other DNA sequences in this sample. This chain connects TRBV7-9 to TRBJ2-7; a weak D match, TRBD1 (6 bases). This CDR3 has 14 residues. V shed 2 bases and J shed 0 bases, with 8 bases lying between them. CDR1 is SEHNR and CDR2 is FQNEAQ in the germline V gene (reference sequence). CDR3 region: CASSLLQGSYEQYF. The CDR3 nucleotides read TGTGCCAGCAGCTTATTACAGGGCTCCTACGAGCAGTACTTC.

This clone was seen a few times. The chain links TRBV2 to TRBJ2-7, with TRBD1 as a possible D gene (5 bases). Germline V gene data show CDR1 as SNHLY and CDR2 as FYNNEI. This CDR3 spans 14 amino acids. Trimming removed 1 base at V and 2 bases at J, with 9 bases between. CDR3 loop: CASSEGGETYEQYF. CDR3 nucleotides: TGTGCCAGCAGTGAAGGGGGCGAAACCTACGAGCAGTACTTC.

This chain joins TRBV11-1 and TRBJ1-5; 9 bases line up with TRBD1. This CDR3 is 14 amino acids long. V was clipped by 4 bases and J by 5 bases; unmatched bases: 3. CDR1 and CDR2 (germline): SGHAT, FQDESV (reference sequence). In DNA, the CDR3 is TGTGCCAGCAGCTCGGGACAGGGAGATCAGCCCCAGCATTTT. It yields the protein CASSSGQGDQPQHF.

This clone was observed once. J is TRBJ2-3 and V is TRBV7-9; perhaps TRBD1 as D (5 bases). This CDR3 spans 14 amino acids. Looked up from germline, CDR1 is SEHNR and CDR2 is FQNEAQ (reference sequence). V shed 3 bases and J shed 8 bases, with 15 bases lying between them. Here the CDR3 DNA reads TGTGCCAGCAGCTTTTGGACACCCCCCGCTACGCAGTATTTT. Protein product: CASSFWTPPATQYF.

V usage is TRBV3-1 (or the pseudogene TRBV3-2) and J usage is TRBJ1-4, with 8 bases matching TRBD1. With V trimmed by 4 bases and J by 5 bases, 6 bases remained unmatched. The CDR3 is 15 residues long. CDR1 and CDR2 (germline): LGHDT, YNNKEL (reference sequence). As DNA, the CDR3 is TGTGCCAGCAGCCGGCTAGACAGGGGAAATGAAAAACTGTTTTTT. Translating it yields CASSRLDRGNEKLFF.

The V gene is TRBV10-3, the J gene TRBJ1-5; D is ambiguous. V lost 0 bases and J lost 1, with 7 bases in between. Germline V lookup: CDR1 ENHRY, CDR2 SYGVKD. CDR3 length: 15 amino acids. DNA of the CDR3: TGTGCCATCAGTGAGTCAGGGAGCAGCAATCAGCCCCAGCATTTT. This encodes CAISESGSSNQPQHF.

This chain connects TRBV27 to TRBJ1-1, with 7 bases identical to TRBD1. V lost 6 bases, J lost 2 bases, and 6 bases stayed unmatched. The CDR3 length is 14 residues. Germline CDR1 MNHEY, CDR2 SMNVEV (reference sequence). The CDR3 reads CASRSGQSNTEAFF. DNA for the CDR3: TGTGCCAGCAGATCGGGACAGTCTAACACTGAAGCTTTCTTT.

The J gene is TRBJ2-7, the V gene TRBV10-3; perhaps TRBD2 as D (5 bases). The germline CDR1 and CDR2 sequences are ENHRY and SYGVKD. Trimming stripped 4 bases from V and 2 bases from J, with 15 bases between. The CDR3 covers 15 residues. The CDR3 DNA reads as TGTGCCATCAGTGTAAGTGGATCTAGCCCCTACGAGCAGTACTTC. It yields the protein CAISVSGSSPYEQYF.

The chain has TRBV28 and TRBJ1-1, with a weak D call TRBD1 (6 bases). Germline CDR1 MDHEN, CDR2 SYDVKM. V was trimmed by 7 bases and J by 4 bases, leaving 16 bases between them. This CDR3 comprises 14 residues. CDR3 in amino acids: CASTNNRVGTEAFF. CDR3 nucleotide sequence: TGTGCCAGCACCAACAACAGGGTTGGCACTGAAGCTTTCTTT.